This T cell receptor (beta chain) was profiled in a study of T cells after yellow fever vaccination. The study's findings and limits: Clonotypes shared by both compartments, CD4 and CD8, made up a small share. Re-detected after boosting: most primary clones, 95% to 98% of CD4 and about 85% of CD8.

TCRdb re-called the 5' RACE reads through MiXCR, storing one row per CDR3 protein. The table includes 300,000 to 400,000 distinct CDR3 sequences, around 12% detected once. In the case of this clonotype: Its antigen is not known.

The CDR3 covers 15 residues. Germline assignment: CDR1 LGHNA and CDR2 YNFKEQ. The V and J ends lost 4 bases and 5 bases, in that order; junction bases with no gene match: 11. This clonotype was obtained from a man between 18 and 35 years old who received the YFV17D yellow fever vaccine. This rearrangement joins TRBV4-2 to TRBJ2-7, with 7 bases aligning to TRBD1. This specimen was CD4+ T cells sorted from PBMCs, taken 15 days after the yellow fever booster vaccination. CDR3 bases: TGTGCCAGCAGCCTCGATAACAGGGGTCTAAACGAGCAGTACGTC. It is translated as CASSLDNRGLNEQYV.